This T cell receptor beta chain was identified during a study of CD8 T cells in ankylosing spondylitis. Between the trimmed V and J ends, which lost 6 bases and 4 bases, there was a span of 12 bases. CDR1 KGHDR and CDR2 SFDVKD come from the germline V gene. There are 13 residues in the CDR3. Using its own MiXCR run on the 5' RACE reads, TCRdb lists one record per CDR3 protein. The sample contains approximately 42,000 distinct CDR3 sequences, more than 9.5% of which appear only once. This clonotype was seen many times. This TCR was sampled from a male donor with ankylosing spondylitis or in good health (not recorded which). Material for sequencing was blood, either unsorted or a sorted T cell fraction (not recorded which). The gene calls are TRBV24-1 and TRBJ2-7; D remains unclear. CDR3 protein: CATSNSGGYEQYF. DNA of the CDR3: TGTGCCACCAGTAATTCGGGTGGTTACGAGCAGTACTTC.